This TCR beta chain was documented in a study of shared clonotypes between healthy human individuals. Positive CCR7 selection of CD45RO-negative cells yielded the naive CD8 cells, and terminally differentiated effector memory CD45RA+ cells were excluded. Germline V gene lookup returns CDR1 SGHRS and CDR2 YFSETQ. Trimming cost V 4 bases and J 0 bases, with 16 bases left between them. The CDR3 covers 16 residues. This table comes from immunoSEQ multiplex PCR, and its TCRdb copy is limited to in-frame clones, with some not included. This sample has more than 2 million clones; around 93% occur once, and the top ten carry under 2%.

The sample was naive CD8+ T cells from PBMCs. This receptor was identified in a man aged 18-30 years in good health. Some clones in this sample may be carry-over from other donors' samples. The J gene is TRBJ2-5, the V gene TRBV5-1, with D tentatively TRBD1 (5 bases). The CDR3 here is CASSPTDSTYQETQYF. Here the CDR3 DNA reads TGCGCCAGCAGCCCTACCGACAGCACATACCAAGAGACCCAGTACTTC.